Presented here are 17 T cell receptor beta chains from one specimen sequenced in a study of tumor-infiltrating lymphocytes in glioblastoma multiforme. TCRB libraries came from RNA via three nested multiplex PCR rounds. One entry per CDR3 protein results from TCRdb running MiXCR on the multiplex PCR reads. The sample has some 15,000 distinct CDR3 sequences, over 55% seen once. Specimen: brain tumor tissue. These TCRs come from a male donor with glioblastoma.

This chain links TRBV11-2 with TRBJ2-7; 9 positions agree with TRBD1. CDR1 is SGHAT, CDR2 FQNNGV, per germline. The CDR3 length is 15 residues. The V gene end was trimmed by 5 bases and the J gene end by 5 bases; junction bases not matched to a gene: 10. The CDR3 region has the DNA TGTGCCAGCAGCCATGGTGGGGACAGGGCTCACGAGCAGTACTTC. Encoded protein: CASSHGGDRAHEQYF.

This clonotype is medium-sized within its sample. V and J are TRBV6-5 and TRBJ1-2; TRBD1 agrees at 7 bases. Germline CDR1 reads MNHEY; CDR2 reads SVGAGI. The V segment lost 6 bases and the J segment 8 bases; nucleotides outside the gene matches: 9. The CDR3 length is 13 residues. In DNA form, the CDR3 reads TGTGCCAGCAGACCACAGGGGCGCGGAGGCTACACCTTC. Its protein is CASRPQGRGGYTF.

Details on this clonotype: A junction end diverges from the germline sequence, so it may reflect a read error. The chain links TRBV4-1 to TRBJ2-1, with D unclear. This CDR3 region has 14 residues. Germline CDR1 is MGHRA and CDR2 is YSYEKL. The CDR3 coding sequence is TGCGCCAGCAGCCCAGTTCATTCATACAATAAGCAGTTCTTC. As protein: CASSPVHSYNKQFF.

A note on this clonotype: This may be a read error, as it is one base from a much larger clone. The rearrangement links TRBV2 to TRBJ2-7; possible D gene TRBD1, 6 bases. Trimming pared 5 bases from V and 6 bases from J, leaving 14 bases between. The CDR3 spans 13 residues. Per germline, CDR1 SNHLY and CDR2 FYNNEI. CDR3 sequence (DNA): TGTGCCAGCAGTATGTTAACAGGGCGCGAGCAGTACTTC. Encoded protein: CASSMLTGREQYF.

With regard to this clonotype: A read error may account for a junction end that differs from germline. CDR3 nucleotide sequence: TGTGCAAGCAGCTGGGGACAGGGTGTCTCTGAAGCTTCCTTT. Its translation: CASSWGQGVSEASF. The chain is built from TRBV11-2 and TRBJ1-1, with 9 nucleotides matching TRBD1. The CDR3 is 14 residues long. Germline V gene sequence: CDR1 SGHAT, CDR2 FQNNGV.

This clonotype was recorded once. This rearrangement joins TRBV11-2 to TRBJ1-1, with D unresolved. The CDR3 consists of 15 residues. Germline lookup yields CDR1 SGHAT and CDR2 FQNNGV. V was cut by 3 bases and J by 3 bases, with 14 bases left in between. DNA of the CDR3: TGTGCCAGCAGCTTGGACCCATATGGTGACACTGAAGCTTTCTTT. Its protein is CASSLDPYGDTEAFF.

A note on this clonotype: Likely a read error: the CDR3 ends without its conserved phenylalanine or tryptophan. The gene calls are TRBV6-1 and TRBJ2-1; D gene ambiguous. Germline loops: CDR1 MNHNS, CDR2 SASEGT. This CDR3 region has 15 residues. The CDR3 region is CASSEEVVAYSEQFL. DNA for the CDR3: TGTGCCAGCAGTGAGGAAGTCGTAGCATACAGTGAGCAGTTCCTC.

The gene calls are TRBV10-3 and TRBJ1-4, with D possibly being TRBD1 (5 bases). V lost 3 bases to trimming and J lost 7 bases, with 9 bases between them. The CDR3 totals 13 residues. Per the germline V gene, CDR1 is ENHRY and CDR2 is SYGVKD. CDR3 in amino acids: CAISDRESEKLFF. In nucleotides, the CDR3 is TGTGCCATCAGTGACAGGGAGAGTGAAAAACTGTTTTTT.

Note on this clonotype: One end of the junction is discordant with germline, which a read error may explain. The chain carries TRBV6-5 and TRBJ2-1; tentatively, D is TRBD2 (6 bases). Germline V gives CDR1 MNHEY, CDR2 SVGAGI. The CDR3 has 15 residues. CDR3 sequence (DNA): TGTGCCACCAGTCGGGACGGGAGCTCCCATAATGAGCAGTTCTTC. This translates into CATSRDGSSHNEQFF.

On this clonotype: At one boundary the junction diverges from the germline segment, which might be a read error. The CDR3 sequence: CASRVFDYERYF. DNA of the CDR3: TGTGCCAGCCGGGTGTTCGACTACGAGCGGTACTTC. V is TRBV11-2 and J is TRBJ2-7, with D possibly TRBD2 on 5 matching bases. Germline loops: CDR1 SGHAT, CDR2 FQNNGV. This CDR3 comprises 12 residues.

This clonotype showed up just once. The conserved closing phenylalanine or tryptophan is absent in this CDR3, likely reflecting a read error. No DNA is shown, since the ends of the CDR3 on it are uncertain; the CDR3 is the one TCRdb lists. The chain is built from TRBV29-1 and TRBJ2-3; the table's TRBD2 call for D was not verified on the DNA. The CDR3 is 14 amino acids long, termini counted. In germline, CDR1 is SQVTM, CDR2 ANQGSEA. The CDR3: CSVEQGAGGDTRYS.

Notes on this clonotype: One junction end does not reproduce the germline sequence, and a read error may be involved. J is TRBJ2-1 and V is TRBV20-1; perhaps TRBD2 as D (5 bases). CDR3 length equals 16 residues. From germline, CDR1 is DFQATT and CDR2 SNEGSKA (reference sequence). CDR3 amino acids: CSASRPRLTGMNERFF. The DNA of the CDR3 is TGCAGTGCTAGTCGACCGAGACTAACGGGAATGAATGAGCGGTTCTTC.

The chain employs TRBV4-2 and TRBJ2-1; D is perhaps TRBD2 (5 bases). V shed 0 bases and J shed 9 bases, with 12 bases lying between them. CDR3 size: 14 residues. Looked up from germline, CDR1 is LGHNA and CDR2 is YNFKEQ. The CDR3 protein is CASSQERVGGEQFF. Written as DNA, the CDR3 is TGTGCCAGCAGCCAAGAGCGGGTAGGAGGTGAGCAGTTCTTC.

The chain couples TRBV4-2 to TRBJ2-4; D is possibly TRBD2 (6 bases). From germline, CDR1 is LGHNA and CDR2 YNFKEQ. This CDR3 region has 18 residues. In nucleotides, the CDR3 is TGTGCAAACAGCCAGGGAGCGGTTGACGGGACTGCCAAAAACATTCAGTACTTC. Its protein product is CANSQGAVDGTAKNIQYF.

Concerning this clonotype itself: Its ends do not fully match the called genes, so a read error is possible. This chain joins TRBV28 and TRBJ1-1; D not certain. Germline V gives CDR1 MDHEN, CDR2 SYDVKM. This CDR3 has 14 residues. This CDR3 is CASSSASKNNEAFF. CDR3 DNA: TGTGCCAGTAGTTCCGCTTCAAAGAACAATGAAGCTTTCTTT.

The rearrangement uses TRBV11-3 and TRBJ2-7, with 7 nucleotides matching TRBD1. This CDR3 contains 13 residues. J was trimmed by 3 bases and V by 4 bases; bases with no gene match: 3. The V gene's germline CDR1 is SGHNT and CDR2 YENEEA. CDR3 nucleotide sequence: TGTGCCAGCAGCTATGGGACAGACTACGAGCAGTACTTC. Its translation is CASSYGTDYEQYF.

There are a few counts of this clonotype. The rearrangement joins TRBV11-2 to TRBJ2-5; D is uncertain. This CDR3 contains 13 residues. V lost 2 bases, J lost 2 bases, and 6 bases lay in between. Germline CDR1 SGHAT, CDR2 FQNNGV. Here the CDR3 reads CASSLYFQETQYF. The CDR3 DNA reads TGTGCCAGCAGCTTATATTTTCAAGAGACCCAGTACTTC.